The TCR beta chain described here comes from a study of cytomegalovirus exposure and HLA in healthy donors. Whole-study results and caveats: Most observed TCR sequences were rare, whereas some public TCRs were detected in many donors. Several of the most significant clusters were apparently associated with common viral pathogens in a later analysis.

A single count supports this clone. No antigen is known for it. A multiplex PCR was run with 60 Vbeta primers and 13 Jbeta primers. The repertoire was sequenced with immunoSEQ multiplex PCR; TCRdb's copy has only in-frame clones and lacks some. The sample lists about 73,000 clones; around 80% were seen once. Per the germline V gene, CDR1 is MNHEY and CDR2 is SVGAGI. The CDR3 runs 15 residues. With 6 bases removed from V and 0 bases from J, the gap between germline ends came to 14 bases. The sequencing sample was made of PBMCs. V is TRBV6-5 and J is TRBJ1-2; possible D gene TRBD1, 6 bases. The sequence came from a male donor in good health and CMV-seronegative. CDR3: CASRETGISNYGYTF. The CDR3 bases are TGTGCCAGCAGGGAAACAGGGATCTCTAACTATGGCTACACCTTC.